These 23 T cell receptor beta chains were sequenced from one sample in a study of T cell repertoires in cytomegalovirus infection. Via MiXCR, TCRdb re-called the reads, giving one row per CDR3 protein. The sample shows around 740,000 distinct CDR3 sequences, roughly 35% of them seen only once. Input material: PBMCs. The receptors come from a human donor in good health (CMV status not recorded). Some clones in this sample may be carry-over from other donors' samples.

V usage is TRBV9 and J usage is TRBJ1-1; no clear D. The germline CDR1 and CDR2 sequences are SGDLS and YYNGEE. V lost 4 bases to trimming and J lost 4 bases, with 17 bases between them. The CDR3 contains 15 residues. CDR3 loop: CASSPTTSRGTEAFF. CDR3 DNA: TGTGCCAGCAGCCCAACGACATCCCGGGGCACTGAAGCTTTCTTT.

This clonotype occurred a few times. V usage is TRBV19 and J usage is TRBJ2-2; D is possibly TRBD2 (5 bases). Germline CDR1 is LNHDA and CDR2 is SQIVND (reference sequence). V was shortened by 7 bases and J by 0 bases, with 12 bases between the two germline ends. This CDR3 spans 15 amino acids. In nucleotides, the CDR3 is TGTGCCAGTACCCTGCTCGGGGCGAACACCGGGGAGCTGTTTTTT. Its protein is CASTLLGANTGELFF.

Ten or more counts support this clonotype. The V call is TRBV7-2, the J call TRBJ1-2; weak D call: TRBD1 (6 bases). Germline V CDR1 and CDR2: SGHTA, FQGNSA. V was cut by 3 bases and J by 3 bases, with 8 bases left in between. CDR3 length: 13 residues. The CDR3 DNA sequence: TGTGCCAGCAGCTTTACAGGGCACTATGGCTACACCTTC. Translation: CASSFTGHYGYTF.

This clonotype was detected ten times or more. The V gene is TRBV6-6, the J gene TRBJ1-4; TRBD1 matches at 9 bases. CDR3 length: 16 residues. Germline lookup yields CDR1 MNHNY and CDR2 SVGAGI (reference sequence). Trimming at V came to 0 bases and at J to 4 bases, leaving 3 bases not matched to a gene. The CDR3 sequence: CASSYSRGQGNEKLFF. The CDR3 DNA is TGTGCCAGCAGTTACTCGAGGGGACAGGGTAATGAAAAACTGTTTTTT.

V usage is TRBV6-1 and J usage is TRBJ2-7, with D hard to call. The CDR3 spans 14 residues. The germline V gene encodes CDR1 MNHNS and CDR2 SASEGT. V lost 0 bases and J lost 6, with 12 bases in between. Here the CDR3 reads CASSEAGVQAEQYF. CDR3 sequence (DNA): TGTGCCAGCAGTGAAGCCGGCGTCCAGGCCGAGCAGTACTTC.

This clonotype has more than one count but fewer than ten. V and J are TRBV12-3 or TRBV12-4 and TRBJ2-5; D may match TRBD1 or TRBD2 (5 bases each). The CDR3 totals 17 residues. Trimming took off 3 bases at V and 7 bases at J, with 24 bases between the two ends. In DNA form, the CDR3 reads TGTGCCAGCAGTTTTTTTCGGGGTGGACAAGACAAGGGGACCCAGTACTTC. It translates to CASSFFRGGQDKGTQYF.

The chain couples TRBV2 to TRBJ2-7, with 8 nucleotides matching TRBD1. This CDR3 contains 13 residues. V shed 8 bases, J shed 2 bases, and the junction held 5 bases outside the gene matches. Germline V lookup: CDR1 SNHLY, CDR2 FYNNEI. The CDR3 DNA follows: TGTGCCAGCTCGGACAGGGAGACCTACGAGCAGTACTTC. Translation: CASSDRETYEQYF.

Here the CDR3 reads CASSESGAGGTQETQYF. CDR3 nucleotide sequence: TGCGCCAGCAGTGAGTCTGGAGCGGGGGGGACCCAAGAGACCCAGTACTTC. This chain links TRBV10-2 with TRBJ2-5; 10 nucleotides agree with TRBD2. The germline gives CDR1 WSHSY, CDR2 SAAADI. The CDR3 extends over 17 amino acids. The trim removed 0 bases at V and 1 base at J, leaving 5 bases unmatched.

The V gene is TRBV28, the J gene TRBJ2-7; the D is unclear. The CDR3 runs 15 residues. Germline V lookup: CDR1 MDHEN, CDR2 SYDVKM. Trimming removed 6 bases from V and 0 bases from J, with 15 bases in between. The CDR3 spells CASSETQASSYEQYF. The CDR3, as DNA: TGTGCCAGCAGCGAAACCCAGGCTAGCTCCTACGAGCAGTACTTC.

This clonotype was counted only a few times. V usage is TRBV7-2 and J usage is TRBJ1-2; D gene uncertain. V dropped 1 base and J dropped 5 bases, with 17 bases sitting between them. The CDR3 contains 16 residues. Germline CDR1 is SGHTA and CDR2 is FQGNSA. The CDR3 protein is CASSLVRRAEGYGYTF. The CDR3 bases are TGTGCCAGCAGCTTAGTACGGAGAGCAGAGGGATATGGCTACACCTTC.

This clonotype was seen only a few times. V gene TRBV27 combines with J gene TRBJ1-5; D gene uncertain. V was clipped by 0 bases and J by 9 bases, with 9 bases between them. Germline V gives CDR1 MNHEY, CDR2 SMNVEV (reference sequence). The CDR3 is 13 amino acids. In nucleotides, the CDR3 is TGTGCCAGCAGTTTATCCCCGCCTAGGCCCCAGCATTTT. The encoded protein is CASSLSPPRPQHF.

The gene calls are TRBV27 and TRBJ1-5; 8 bases line up with TRBD1. From germline, CDR1 is MNHEY and CDR2 SMNVEV (reference sequence). The V segment lost 6 bases and the J segment 6 bases; nucleotides outside the gene matches: 10. The CDR3 sequence is 15 residues long. CDR3 loop: CASSSTGVSLQPQHF. The CDR3 nucleotides read TGTGCCAGCAGCTCGACAGGGGTGTCACTTCAGCCCCAGCATTTT.

The V gene is TRBV6-9, the J gene TRBJ1-1, with D unclear. Germline V CDR1 and CDR2: MNHGY, SVAAGI. CDR3 length: 12 residues. The ends were cut back, 7 bases at V and 1 base at J, with 7 bases in the middle. CDR3 nucleotides: TGTGCCAGCAAAGGACCGAACACTGAAGCTTTCTTT. Protein: CASKGPNTEAFF.

The chain recombines TRBV10-3 with TRBJ2-5; possible D gene TRBD1, 5 bases. Trimming pared 9 bases from V and 4 bases from J, leaving 15 bases between. The V gene's germline CDR1 is ENHRY and CDR2 SYGVKD. The CDR3 consists of 13 residues. The CDR3 loop is CAITPRQGETQYF. The CDR3 coding sequence is TGTGCCATTACCCCGCGGCAGGGAGAGACCCAGTACTTC.

This clonotype was picked up many times. V gene TRBV7-3 combines with J gene TRBJ2-2; D perhaps matches TRBD2 (6 bases). V shed 1 base and J shed 1 base, with 7 bases lying between them. CDR1 and CDR2 (germline): SGHTA, FQGTGA. There are 15 residues in the CDR3. The CDR3 sequence is CASSLNGGNTGELFF. In DNA, the CDR3 is TGTGCCAGCAGCTTAAACGGGGGGAACACCGGGGAGCTGTTTTTT.

This clonotype was recorded a few times. The rearrangement links TRBV7-9 to TRBJ1-1, with no clear D. The length of the CDR3 is 14 residues. Trimming pared 5 bases from V and 6 bases from J, leaving 16 bases between. CDR1 and CDR2 from the germline V gene are SEHNR and FQNEAQ (reference sequence). The CDR3 DNA reads as TGTGCCAGCAGCCCACAGTCGTTTGGTCCTGAAGCTTTCTTT. It encodes CASSPQSFGPEAFF.

This sequence joins TRBV12-3 or TRBV12-4 and TRBJ2-1; D perhaps matches TRBD2 (7 bases). Trimming took 2 bases from V and 13 from J, leaving 21 bases between them. This CDR3 is built from 15 residues. The DNA of the CDR3 is TGTGCCAGCAGTTTATTGTATGGCAGGGGAGGGGAACAGTTCTTC. Translation gives CASSLLYGRGGEQFF.

The gene calls are TRBV7-8 and TRBJ1-3; the D is unclear. Per the germline V gene, CDR1 is SGHVS and CDR2 is FQNEAQ. The length of the CDR3 is 16 residues. Trimming took 5 bases from V and 0 from J, leaving 14 bases between them. The CDR3 nucleotides read TGTGCCAGCAGCCCCCTGGAGGGCAACTCTGGAAACACCATATATTTT. This gives the protein CASSPLEGNSGNTIYF.

This clonotype was detected a few times. The gene calls are TRBV19 and TRBJ2-2, with D unclear. The CDR3 has 11 amino acids. V was trimmed by 6 bases and J by 7 bases, leaving 6 bases between them. Germline lookup yields CDR1 LNHDA and CDR2 SQIVND (reference sequence). This CDR3 reads CASRKGGELFF. The CDR3 coding sequence is TGTGCCAGTAGGAAGGGCGGGGAGCTGTTTTTT.

V is TRBV6-5 and J is TRBJ2-3, with TRBD2 as a possible D gene (6 bases). Germline CDR1 and CDR2: MNHEY and SVGAGI. With 0 bases removed from V and 4 bases from J, the gap between germline ends came to 14 bases. The CDR3 extends over 16 amino acids. CDR3: CASSYSGGVGADTQYF. The CDR3 DNA reads as TGTGCCAGCAGTTACTCAGGCGGGGTTGGGGCAGATACGCAGTATTTT.

This sequence joins TRBV12-3 or TRBV12-4 and TRBJ2-2; D is possibly TRBD2 (6 bases). Trimming cost V 3 bases and J 1 base, with 9 bases left between them. This CDR3 contains 15 residues. CDR3 residues: CASSFNSGNTGELFF. The CDR3 DNA follows: TGTGCCAGCAGTTTCAATAGCGGGAACACCGGGGAGCTGTTTTTT.

The chain has TRBV7-8 and TRBJ2-1; 11 positions agree with TRBD2. The CDR3 spans 18 residues. The trim removed 0 bases at V and 4 bases at J, leaving 8 bases unmatched. Germline V gene lookup returns CDR1 SGHVS and CDR2 FQNEAQ. The CDR3 bases are TGTGCCAGCAGCTTAGCTATGCTCTCTAGCGGGGGGTACAATGAGCAGTTCTTC. This gives the protein CASSLAMLSSGGYNEQFF.

The chain combines TRBV28 with TRBJ2-1; no definite D call. V lost 6 bases and J 7 bases, leaving 13 bases between the germline ends. The CDR3 consists of 13 residues. Germline V gene lookup returns CDR1 MDHEN and CDR2 SYDVKM. The CDR3 is CASRKEVANEQFF. The DNA for the CDR3 is TGTGCCAGCAGAAAGGAAGTGGCGAATGAGCAGTTCTTC.